These 24 T cell receptor beta chains came from one sample sequenced in a study of molecular identifiers for immune sequencing clone quantification. Using its own MiXCR run on the PCR reads, TCRdb lists one record per CDR3 protein. The data contain 300,000 to 400,000 distinct CDR3 sequences, about a quarter of them singletons. The sequencing sample was made of naive CD8+ T cells from blood, with Jurkat cell RNA spiked in. Subset of the sample: FACS-sorted CD8+CD4-CCR7+CD45RA+ naive T cells. Receptors were obtained from a human donor in good health. Some libraries in this study had Jurkat cell RNA spiked in.

V and J are TRBV30 and TRBJ1-5, with D possibly TRBD1 on 5 matching bases. Germline values: CDR1 GTSNPN, CDR2 SVGIG (reference sequence). With 0 bases removed from V and 4 bases from J, the gap between germline ends came to 10 bases. The CDR3 consists of 14 residues. The CDR3 nucleotides are TGTGCCTGGAGTGTTTGGGGGGATAATCAGCCCCAGCATTTT. Residues: CAWSVWGDNQPQHF.

This clonotype appeared many times. The chain recombines TRBV5-1 with TRBJ1-1, with D possibly being TRBD1 (5 bases). Deletions cut 4 bases from V and 2 bases from J, with 12 bases between. There are 14 residues in the CDR3. Per germline, CDR1 SGHRS and CDR2 YFSETQ. Here the CDR3 reads CASSQGTLNTEAFF. In nucleotides, the CDR3 is TGCGCCAGCAGCCAAGGGACCCTAAACACTGAAGCTTTCTTT.

This clonotype appeared a few times. This chain joins TRBV20-1 and TRBJ2-3; no clear D. From germline, CDR1 is DFQATT and CDR2 SNEGSKA (reference sequence). This CDR3 comprises 16 residues. V lost 5 bases and J lost 7, with 25 bases in between. CDR3 DNA: TGCAGTGCTTGCCCTCTCTCCTCAGGCACTTTAAATACGCAGTATTTT. This sequence encodes CSACPLSSGTLNTQYF.

This chain connects TRBV28 to TRBJ1-2; D perhaps matches TRBD1 (6 bases). The CDR3 has 15 amino acids. V dropped 5 bases and J dropped 8 bases, with 21 bases sitting between them. The germline V gene has CDR1 MDHEN and CDR2 SYDVKM. The CDR3 loop is CASSLQGSLREGYTF. DNA of the CDR3: TGTGCCAGCAGTCTACAGGGTTCTCTAAGGGAAGGCTACACCTTC.

The chain has TRBV3-1 and TRBJ1-1; the D is unclear. CDR3 length equals 13 residues. Trimming took 4 bases from V and 7 from J, leaving 13 bases between them. Germline V gene data show CDR1 as LGHDT and CDR2 as YNNKEL (reference sequence). The CDR3 DNA sequence: TGTGCCAGCAGCCCCCCGGGCCTTGGTGAAGCTTTCTTT. It specifies CASSPPGLGEAFF.

A remark on this clonotype: This sequence may be a read error, since a much larger clone differs from it by one base. V and J are TRBV12-3 or TRBV12-4 and TRBJ1-1; tentatively, D is TRBD1 (5 bases). The CDR3 extends over 14 amino acids. V gave up 11 bases and J gave up 2 bases, with 18 bases separating them. The CDR3 region is CAGRKGTGNTEAFF. DNA of the CDR3: TGTGCCGGCCGGAAAGGAACAGGCAACACTGAAGCTTTCTTT.

The V gene is TRBV19, the J gene TRBJ1-6; no clear D. CDR3 size: 15 residues. The V gene's germline CDR1 is LNHDA and CDR2 SQIVND (reference sequence). Trimming took 6 bases from V and 0 from J, leaving 9 bases between them. The CDR3 nucleotides read TGTGCCAGTAGAGCCGTTAGCTCCTATAATTCACCCCTCCACTTT. It encodes CASRAVSSYNSPLHF.

This clonotype was detected ten times or more. This chain links TRBV25-1 with TRBJ2-5, with unresolved D. Germline CDR1 MGHDK, CDR2 SYGVNS. The CDR3 contains 12 residues. V was shortened by 6 bases and J by 4 bases, with 9 bases between the two germline ends. The CDR3 DNA reads as TGTGCCAGCAGAAGGTTCGGAGAGACCCAGTACTTC. As protein: CASRRFGETQYF.

V usage is TRBV12-3 or TRBV12-4 and J usage is TRBJ1-1; no clear D. Trimming pared 0 bases from V and 4 bases from J, leaving 9 bases between. The CDR3 runs to 14 residues. The CDR3 DNA is TGTGCCAGCAGTTTAGCTGCGGGTACCACTGAAGCTTTCTTT. This sequence encodes CASSLAAGTTEAFF.

This clonotype was seen a few times. The chain carries TRBV21-1 and TRBJ2-4; the table names TRBD1, a call not compared with the DNA. TRBV21-1 is designated a pseudogene. The CDR3 loop spans 14 amino acids. CDR3 sequence (DNA): TGTGCCGGAGAGTCAAGGGGGGCCAAAAACATTCAGTACTTC. This gives the protein CAGESRGAKNIQYF.

The sample holds a few counts of this clonotype. This CDR3 is CASSQDQGGGQPQHF. The CDR3 DNA reads TGCGCCAGCAGCCAAGATCAAGGGGGAGGTCAGCCCCAGCATTTT. The chain employs TRBV4-1 and TRBJ1-5; TRBD1 is a possible D gene (6 bases). There are 15 residues in the CDR3. V lost 0 bases and J 6 bases, leaving 12 bases between the germline ends. The germline V gene has CDR1 MGHRA and CDR2 YSYEKL.

This clonotype was seen at least ten times. This chain joins TRBV12-3 or TRBV12-4 and TRBJ1-4; D is ambiguous. Trimming pared 3 bases from V and 0 bases from J, leaving 11 bases between. The CDR3 length is 16 residues. The CDR3 DNA reads TGTGCCAGCAGTTTGGCAGGATCGACAACTAATGAAAAACTGTTTTTT. Amino acid sequence: CASSLAGSTTNEKLFF.

This clonotype was counted ten times or more. The chain uses TRBV15 and TRBJ2-1, with 8 bases aligning to TRBD1. From germline, CDR1 is LNHNV and CDR2 YYDKDF (reference sequence). The CDR3 is 15 residues long. Unmatched junction bases numbered 6, after V lost 3 bases and J lost 5 bases. CDR3 in DNA: TGTGCCACCAGCAGGTCCAGGGGGCTAAACAATGAGCAGTTCTTC. It is translated as CATSRSRGLNNEQFF. Combining the CDR3 with reference TRBV15 and TRBJ2-1 gives the whole variable domain DAMVIQNPRYQVTQFGKPVTLSCSQTLNHNVMYWYQQKSSQAPKLLFHYYDKDFNNEADTPDNFQSRRPNTSFCFLDIRSPGLGDTAMYLCATSRSRGLNNEQFFGPGTRLTVL.

Regarding this clonotype: A much more abundant neighbour one base away suggests this may be a read error. J is TRBJ1-1 and V is TRBV29-1; D not certain. V was pared by 4 bases and J by 2 bases, with 8 bases between. The length of the CDR3 is 12 residues. Germline V gene sequence: CDR1 SQVTM, CDR2 ANQGSEA. CDR3 in amino acids: CSVAKDNTEAFF. DNA for the CDR3: TGCAGCGTTGCCAAAGACAACACTGAAGCTTTCTTT.

Note on this clonotype: The junction and the germline gene differ at one end; a read error may be behind it. The V and J genes are TRBV20-1 and TRBJ2-2; a weak D match, TRBD2 (6 bases). This CDR3 has 16 amino acids. In germline, CDR1 is DFQATT, CDR2 SNEGSKA (reference sequence). The CDR3 nucleotides read TGCAGTGCTGGAGATCTACTAGCCTCGAACACCGGGGAGCTGTTTTTT. Amino acid sequence: CSAGDLLASNTGELFF.

This clonotype occurred many times. V gene TRBV7-9 combines with J gene TRBJ2-2; D is ambiguous. The CDR3 runs to 17 residues. The V end lost 5 bases, the J end lost 2 bases, and 18 bases lay between the germline ends. Germline assignment: CDR1 SEHNR and CDR2 FQNEAQ (reference sequence). The CDR3, as DNA: TGTGCCAGCAGCCCCCTGGGCGGATACCTTAACACCGGGGAGCTGTTTTTT. Its protein product is CASSPLGGYLNTGELFF.

As to this clonotype: Germline and junction disagree at one end, which may indicate a read error. The chain uses TRBV7-9 and TRBJ2-3; D remains unclear. The CDR3 runs to 12 residues. The germline CDR1 and CDR2 sequences are SEHNR and FQNEAQ (reference sequence). The CDR3 protein is CASSLSLFTRYF. The CDR3 DNA reads TGTGCCAGCAGCTTATCTCTATTTACGCGGTATTTT.

This clonotype was detected ten times or more. The chain has TRBV4-1 and TRBJ2-7; D is undetermined. CDR1 is MGHRA and CDR2 is YSYEKL in the germline V gene. Deletions cut 1 base from V and 0 bases from J, with 10 bases between. The CDR3 contains 15 residues. In DNA, the CDR3 is TGCGCCAGCAGCCAAGGTCGAGCCAGCTCCTACGAGCAGTACTTC. It yields the protein CASSQGRASSYEQYF.

Notes on this clonotype: A much larger clonotype is one base distant, so this may be a read error. The chain is built from TRBV7-2 and TRBJ1-5; no clear D. The CDR3 has 16 residues. Germline CDR1 reads SGHTA; CDR2 reads FQGNSA. The V and J ends lost 5 bases and 2 bases respectively, with 16 bases between them. The DNA for the CDR3 is TGTGCCAGCAGCGTAGTTGGTGGAGGAGGCAATCAGCCCCAGCATTTT. Its protein product is CASSVVGGGGNQPQHF.

This clonotype was recorded at least ten times. This CDR3 is CASIEGPTYEQYF. CDR3 DNA sequence: TGTGCCAGCATCGAGGGTCCCACCTACGAGCAGTACTTC. The chain links TRBV28 to TRBJ2-7; D perhaps matches TRBD2 (5 bases). The CDR3 sequence is 13 residues long. Germline V gene sequence: CDR1 MDHEN, CDR2 SYDVKM. V was clipped by 7 bases and J by 2 bases, with 12 bases between them.

The V gene is TRBV20-1, the J gene TRBJ1-6; tentative D call: TRBD1 (5 bases). The CDR3 is 14 amino acids. Trimming cost V 6 bases and J 14 bases, with 23 bases left between them. Germline lookup yields CDR1 DFQATT and CDR2 SNEGSKA (reference sequence). Here the CDR3 DNA reads TGCAGTGCAAAAGACCGGGACCGAATTTTATCCCTCCACTTT. Translating gives CSAKDRDRILSLHF.

The rearrangement links TRBV2 to TRBJ2-3; 7 bases map to TRBD1. Trimming removed 7 bases from V and 0 bases from J; junction bases left unmatched: 19. This CDR3 is built from 19 residues. Germline CDR1 and CDR2: SNHLY and FYNNEI. The CDR3 nucleotides are TGTGCCAGCATGGGGGCCTGGATAGGACAGGTTACTAGCACAGATACGCAGTATTTT. Amino acids: CASMGAWIGQVTSTDTQYF.

This rearrangement joins TRBV19 to TRBJ2-3, with a tentative D call TRBD1 (7 bases). This CDR3 comprises 18 residues. The V end lost 3 bases, the J end lost 2 bases, and 21 bases lay between the germline ends. Germline loops: CDR1 LNHDA, CDR2 SQIVND (reference sequence). This CDR3 reads CASSMGTRQGLFTDTQYF. CDR3 DNA: TGTGCCAGTAGTATGGGGACTCGACAGGGACTCTTCACAGATACGCAGTATTTT.

With respect to this clonotype: At one end, the junction sequence differs from germline, possibly due to a read error. This sequence joins TRBV23-1 and TRBJ2-4; weak D call: TRBD1 (5 bases). TRBV23-1 is treated as an ORF (open reading frame) with a function not yet certain. The CDR3 covers 17 residues. The CDR3 spells CASGPTTTEPTKNTQYF. The CDR3 nucleotides read TGCGCCAGCGGACCAACAACGACAGAACCCACTAAAAACACTCAGTACTTC.